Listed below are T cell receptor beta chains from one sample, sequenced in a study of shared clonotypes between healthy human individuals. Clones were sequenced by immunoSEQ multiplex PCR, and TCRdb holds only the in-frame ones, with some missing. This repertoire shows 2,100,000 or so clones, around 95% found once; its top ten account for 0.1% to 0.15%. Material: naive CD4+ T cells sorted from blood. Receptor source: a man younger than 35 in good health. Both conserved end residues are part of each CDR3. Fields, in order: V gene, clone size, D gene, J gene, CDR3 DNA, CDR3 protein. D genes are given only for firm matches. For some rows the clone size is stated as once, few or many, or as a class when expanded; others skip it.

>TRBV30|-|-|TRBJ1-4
TGTGCCTGGGGGGAGAGGGGCCTACTGTTTTTT
CAWGERGLLFF
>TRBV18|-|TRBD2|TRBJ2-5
TGTGCCAGCCAGGTCACTAGCGGGGCCCAAGAGACCCAGTACTTC
CASQVTSGAQETQYF
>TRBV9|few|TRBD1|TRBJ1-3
TGTGCCAGCAGCCGGACAGGGGACTCTGGAAACACCATATATTTT
CASSRTGDSGNTIYF
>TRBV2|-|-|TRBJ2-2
TGTGCCGGCAGCCCGGGCCACTCCAACGGGGAGCTGTTTTTT
CAGSPGHSNGELFF
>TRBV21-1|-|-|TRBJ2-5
TGTGCCAGCAGCAAATACTCAGGGTTTTCAGGTCAGGAGACCCAGTACTTC
CASSKYSGFSGQETQYF
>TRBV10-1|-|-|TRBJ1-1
TGCGCCAGCAGTGGCGGGTTGAGCACTGAAGCTTTCTTT
CASSGGLSTEAFF
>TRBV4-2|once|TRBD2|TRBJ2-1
TGTGCCAGCAGCCCAGGGACTAGCGGTTTAAACAATGAGCAGTTCTTC
CASSPGTSGLNNEQFF
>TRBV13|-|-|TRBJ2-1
TGTGCCAGCAGCACCGGCCGAAGCGGGTACTACGAGCAGTTCTTC
CASSTGRSGYYEQFF
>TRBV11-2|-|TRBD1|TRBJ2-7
TGTGCCAGCAGATCCCTACGGACAGGGGGCGAGCAGTACTTC
CASRSLRTGGEQYF
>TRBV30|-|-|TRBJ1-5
TGTGCCTGGAGTGTAGGTGGCAATCAGCCCCAGCATTTT
CAWSVGGNQPQHF
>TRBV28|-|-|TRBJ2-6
TGTGCCAGCACTGCCGCCGGGGGGGCCAACGTCCTGACTTTC
CASTAAGGANVLTF
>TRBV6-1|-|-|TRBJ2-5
TGTGCCAGCAGTGAAGTAGGGACTGAGACCCAGTACTTC
CASSEVGTETQYF
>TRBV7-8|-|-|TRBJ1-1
TGTGCCAGCAGCTTGGCACCGGGGTCCACTGAAGCTTTCTTT
CASSLAPGSTEAFF
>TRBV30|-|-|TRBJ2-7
TGTGCCTGGAGTGGGATAAGGATTTCCTTCGGGGGCGAGCAGTACTTC
CAWSGIRISFGGEQYF
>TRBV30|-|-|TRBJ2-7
TGTGCCTGGAGTGTAGGGATAGGTACCCCCTACGAGCAGTACTTC
CAWSVGIGTPYEQYF
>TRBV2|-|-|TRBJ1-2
TGTGCCAGCTCCGCCCAGAACTATGGCTACACCTTC
CASSAQNYGYTF
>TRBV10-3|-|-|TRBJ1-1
TGTGCCATCAGGCCCACAGGGACCCTCCTCTCGAACACTGAAGCTTTCTTT
CAIRPTGTLLSNTEAFF
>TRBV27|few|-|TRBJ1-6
TGTGCCAGCAGTTTGTCGGAGGGGACTGGATTCACCCTCCACTTT
CASSLSEGTGFTLHF
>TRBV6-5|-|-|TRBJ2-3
TGTGCCAGCAGGTGGCGCGGAAAAGATACGCAGTATTTT
CASRWRGKDTQYF
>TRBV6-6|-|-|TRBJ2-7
TGTGCCAGCAGTTACACCGAGTACGAGCAGTACTTC
CASSYTEYEQYF
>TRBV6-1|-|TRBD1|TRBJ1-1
TGTGCCAGCAGTGAGATCATGACAGGGGCGAACACTGAAGCTTTCTTT
CASSEIMTGANTEAFF
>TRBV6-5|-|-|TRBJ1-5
TGTGCCAGCAGCCGAGGCCAACAGAACAATCAGCCCCAGCATTTT
CASSRGQQNNQPQHF
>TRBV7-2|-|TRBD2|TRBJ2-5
TGTGCCAGCAGCTTACTAGCGGAGCAAGAGACCCAGTACTTC
CASSLLAEQETQYF
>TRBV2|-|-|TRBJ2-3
TGTGCCAGCAGTGATCAGAGGGCATATACGCAGTATTTT
CASSDQRAYTQYF
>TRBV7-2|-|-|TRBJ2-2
TGTGCCAGCAGCCGTCGACAGCCGAACACCGGGGAGCTGTTTTTT
CASSRRQPNTGELFF
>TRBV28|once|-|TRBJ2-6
TGTGCCAGCACTCCGGGGGCCCCCGGGGCCAACGTCCTGACTTTC
CASTPGAPGANVLTF
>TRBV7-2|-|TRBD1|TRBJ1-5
TGTGCCAGCAGACAGGGGGGCAATCAGCCCCAGCATTTT
CASRQGGNQPQHF
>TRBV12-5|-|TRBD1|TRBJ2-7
TGTGCTAGTGGTTTTACAGGACAGGGGAGGCACGACGAGCAGTACTTC
CASGFTGQGRHDEQYF
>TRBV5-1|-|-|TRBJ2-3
TGCGCCAGCAGCTTGACGGGAGTCACAGATACGCAGTATTTT
CASSLTGVTDTQYF
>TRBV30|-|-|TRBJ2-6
TGTGCCTGGAGTTTGATCTCCGGGGCCAACGTCCTGACTTTC
CAWSLISGANVLTF
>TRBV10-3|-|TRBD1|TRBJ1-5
TGTGCCATCAGTCGGGGGACAGTTGGTCAGCCCCAGCATTTT
CAISRGTVGQPQHF
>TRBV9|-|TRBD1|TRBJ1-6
TGTGCCAGCAGCGAGGACAGGGGGCATTCACCCCTCCACTTT
CASSEDRGHSPLHF
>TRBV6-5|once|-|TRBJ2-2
TGTGCCAGCAGCTCACCCGGGGAGCTGTTTTTT
CASSSPGELFF
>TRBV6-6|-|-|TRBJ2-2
TGTGCCAGCAGACAACCGGGAGTTGGCACCGGGGAGCTGTTTTTT
CASRQPGVGTGELFF
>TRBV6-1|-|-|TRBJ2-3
TGTGCCAGCGGGGGCACCCTCACAGATACGCAGTATTTT
CASGGTLTDTQYF
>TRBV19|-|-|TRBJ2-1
TGTGCCAGTAGTATAGAGTGGAGGTCCTACAATGAGCAGTTCTTC
CASSIEWRSYNEQFF
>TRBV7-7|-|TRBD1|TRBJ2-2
TGTGCTAGCAGCTCTACAGGGGGCCCCGGGGAGCTGTTTTTT
CASSSTGGPGELFF
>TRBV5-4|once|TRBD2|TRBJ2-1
TGTGCCAGCAGCCATAGCGGGAGGGCCTATAATGAGCAGTTCTTC
CASSHSGRAYNEQFF
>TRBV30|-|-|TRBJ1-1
TGTGCCTGGAGTGTACGCGGAGATTCTGAAGCTTTCTTT
CAWSVRGDSEAFF
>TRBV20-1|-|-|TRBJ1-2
TGCAGTGCTAGCACCATGGAGGGCTACACCTTC
CSASTMEGYTF